The clone carrying this T cell receptor (beta chain) showed up just a few times. Germline CDR1 is MDHEN and CDR2 is SYDVKM. The CDR3 runs to 14 residues. V lost 5 bases to trimming and J lost 0 bases, with 11 bases between them. PBMCs were derived from roughly 9.6 ml fresh peripheral blood. The data were taken from a study of T cells in Graves' hyperthyroidism and ophthalmopathy. Researchers took RNA transcripts and amplified the TCR beta CDR3 regions from them. The HTBI primer set drove a first-round RT-PCR of the TCR CDR3. TCRdb called the multiplex PCR reads again in MiXCR, with one record for every CDR3 protein. In the table there are fewer than 700,000 distinct CDR3 sequences, around 15% of which are singletons.

The V call is TRBV28, the J call TRBJ2-7; tentative D call: TRBD2 (6 bases). This TCR was recovered from a woman aged 25-40 years with Graves' hyperthyroidism. Material: blood. CDR3 region: CASSPGDGSYEQYF. DNA for the CDR3: TGTGCCAGCAGTCCGGGGGACGGCTCCTACGAGCAGTACTTC.